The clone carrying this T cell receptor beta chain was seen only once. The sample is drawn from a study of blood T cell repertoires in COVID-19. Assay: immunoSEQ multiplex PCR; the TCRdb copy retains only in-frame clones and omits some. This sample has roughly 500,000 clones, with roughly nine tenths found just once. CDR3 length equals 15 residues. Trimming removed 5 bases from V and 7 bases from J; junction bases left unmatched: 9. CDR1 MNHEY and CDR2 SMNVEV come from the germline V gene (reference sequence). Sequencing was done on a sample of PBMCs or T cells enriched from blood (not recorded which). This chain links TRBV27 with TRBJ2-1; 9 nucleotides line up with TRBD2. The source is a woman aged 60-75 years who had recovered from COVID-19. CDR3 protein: CASSPRGGAMNEQFF. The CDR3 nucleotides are TGTGCCAGCAGTCCCCGCGGGGGGGCCATGAATGAGCAGTTCTTC.